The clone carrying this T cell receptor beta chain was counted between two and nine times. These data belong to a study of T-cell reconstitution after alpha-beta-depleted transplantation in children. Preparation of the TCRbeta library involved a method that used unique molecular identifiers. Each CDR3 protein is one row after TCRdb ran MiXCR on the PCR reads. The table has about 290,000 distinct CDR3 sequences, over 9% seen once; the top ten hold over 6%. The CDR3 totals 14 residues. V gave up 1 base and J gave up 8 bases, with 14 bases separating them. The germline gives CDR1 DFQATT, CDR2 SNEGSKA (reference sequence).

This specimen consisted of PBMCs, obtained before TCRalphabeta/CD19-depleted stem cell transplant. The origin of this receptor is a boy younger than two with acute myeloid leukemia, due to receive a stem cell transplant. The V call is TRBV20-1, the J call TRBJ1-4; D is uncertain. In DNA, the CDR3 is TGCAGTGCTAGAGTCCAGAGGGCAAAGGAAAAACTGTTTTTT. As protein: CSARVQRAKEKLFF.